Described below is a single T cell receptor beta chain sequence and its context. Its antigen remains unidentified. The read halts 3 residues ahead of the CDR3 end, with the missing end drawn from the germline J gene. Trimming took 6 bases from V and 1 from J, leaving 8 bases between them. The CDR3 is 13 residues long. The germline V gene has CDR1 LNHDA and CDR2 SQIVND (reference sequence). immunoSEQ multiplex PCR used an average of 1200 ng genomic DNA. Sequencing was performed with immunoSEQ multiplex PCR; in TCRdb, only in-frame clones are kept and a portion is missing. This repertoire includes around 17,000 clones. HPV was found by MY09/MY11 PCR and dot-blot genotyping. This specimen comes from a study of T cells in women clearing cervical HPV infection. As for the study in general: With HLA typing for only a few women, HLA confounding remains possible.

Whole-study findings and limits: CIN3+ cases had significantly higher TCR richness than controls; evenness did not differ.

The chain uses TRBV19 and TRBJ2-3; no clear D. Sequenced sample: blood buffy coat. The source is a woman between 18 and 69 years old with a cervical HPV16 infection that either progressed to CIN3+ or cleared (not recorded which). The CDR3 bases that were read are TGTGCCAGTAGGACCCGGGGCACAGATACG. Residues: CASRTRGTDT. The whole CDR3 sequence reads CASRTRGTDTQYF. Full variable domain (missing parts from reference TRBV19 and TRBJ2-3): DGGITQSPKYLFRKEGQNVTLSCEQNLNHDAMYWYRQDPGQGLRLIYYSQIVNDFQKGDIAEGYSVSREKKESFPLTVTSAQKNPTAFYLCASRTRGTDTQYFGPGTRLTVL.